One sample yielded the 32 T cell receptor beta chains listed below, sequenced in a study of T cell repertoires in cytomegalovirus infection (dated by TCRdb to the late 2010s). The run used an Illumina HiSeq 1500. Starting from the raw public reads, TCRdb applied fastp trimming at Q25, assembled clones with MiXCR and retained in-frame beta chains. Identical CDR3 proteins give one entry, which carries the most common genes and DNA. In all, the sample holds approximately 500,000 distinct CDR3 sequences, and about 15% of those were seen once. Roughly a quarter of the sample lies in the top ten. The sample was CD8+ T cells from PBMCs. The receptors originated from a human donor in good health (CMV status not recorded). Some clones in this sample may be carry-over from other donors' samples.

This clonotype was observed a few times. CDR3 in amino acids: CASSYTGFYGYTF. The CDR3 coding sequence is TGTGCCAGCAGTTATACAGGGTTCTATGGCTACACCTTC. This rearrangement joins TRBV28 to TRBJ1-2, with D perhaps TRBD1 (6 bases). The length of the CDR3 is 13 residues. The germline V and J ends were trimmed by 4 bases and 4 bases, with 10 bases remaining between them. Germline V CDR1 and CDR2: MDHEN, SYDVKM.

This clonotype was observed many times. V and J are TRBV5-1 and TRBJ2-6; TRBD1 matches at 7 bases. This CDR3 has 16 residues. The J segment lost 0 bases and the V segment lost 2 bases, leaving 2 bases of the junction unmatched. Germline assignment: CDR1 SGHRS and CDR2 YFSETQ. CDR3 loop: CASSFRDSSGANVLTF. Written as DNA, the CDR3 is TGCGCCAGCAGCTTCCGGGACAGCTCTGGGGCCAACGTCCTGACTTTC. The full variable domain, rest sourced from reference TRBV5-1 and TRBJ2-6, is KAGVTQTPRYLIKTRGQQVTLSCSPISGHRSVSWYQQTPGQGLQFLFEYFSETQRNKGNFPGRFSGRQFSNSRSEMNVSTLELGDSALYLCASSFRDSSGANVLTFGAGSRLTVL.

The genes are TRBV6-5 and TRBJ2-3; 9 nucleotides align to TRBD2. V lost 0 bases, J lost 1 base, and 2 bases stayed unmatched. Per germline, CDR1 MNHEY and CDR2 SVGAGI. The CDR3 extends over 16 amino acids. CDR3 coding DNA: TGTGCCAGCAGTTACTCAGCTAGCGGGGGCACAGATACGCAGTATTTT. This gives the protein CASSYSASGGTDTQYF.

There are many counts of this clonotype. The CDR3 region has the DNA TGTGCCAGCAGCCTCAGACTAGCGGAATACAATGAGCAGTTCTTC. Its translation: CASSLRLAEYNEQFF. V and J are TRBV4-2 and TRBJ2-1, with 9 nucleotides matching TRBD2. This CDR3 is 15 amino acids long. The trim removed 4 bases at V and 4 bases at J, leaving 5 bases unmatched. CDR1 LGHNA and CDR2 YNFKEQ come from the germline V gene.

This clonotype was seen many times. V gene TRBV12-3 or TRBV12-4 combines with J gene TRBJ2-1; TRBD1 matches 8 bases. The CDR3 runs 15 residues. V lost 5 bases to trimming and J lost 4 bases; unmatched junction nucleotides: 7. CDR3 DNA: TGTGCCAGCAGTGATGGGACAGGAGGGTACAATGAGCAGTTCTTC. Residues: CASSDGTGGYNEQFF.

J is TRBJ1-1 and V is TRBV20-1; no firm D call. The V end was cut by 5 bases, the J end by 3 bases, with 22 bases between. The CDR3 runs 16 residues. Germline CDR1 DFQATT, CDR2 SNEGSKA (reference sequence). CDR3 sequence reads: CSASFTPRRSDTEAFF. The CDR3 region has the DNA TGCAGTGCTTCATTTACACCGAGGAGATCGGACACTGAAGCTTTCTTT.

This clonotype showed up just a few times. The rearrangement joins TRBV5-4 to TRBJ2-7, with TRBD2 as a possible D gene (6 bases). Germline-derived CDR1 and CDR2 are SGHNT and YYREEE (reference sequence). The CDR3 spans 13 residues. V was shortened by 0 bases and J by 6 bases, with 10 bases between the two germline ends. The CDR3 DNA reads TGTGCCAGCAGCTTGGGGACTACCCTCGAGCAGTACTTC. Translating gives CASSLGTTLEQYF.

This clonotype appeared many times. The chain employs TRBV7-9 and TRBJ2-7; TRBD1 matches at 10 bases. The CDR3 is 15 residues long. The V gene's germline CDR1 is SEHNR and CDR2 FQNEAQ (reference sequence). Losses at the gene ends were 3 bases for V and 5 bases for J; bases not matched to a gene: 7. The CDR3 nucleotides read TGTGCCAGCAGCTTCCGGGACAGGGGAGAGGACGAGCAGTACTTC. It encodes CASSFRDRGEDEQYF.

The CDR3 sequence is CASSTQDTQPQHF. The CDR3 DNA follows: TGTGCCAGTAGTACCCAGGATACCCAGCCCCAGCATTTT. The rearrangement joins TRBV19 to TRBJ1-5; no reliable D call. With 4 bases removed from V and 7 bases from J, the gap between germline ends came to 11 bases. The length of the CDR3 is 13 residues. The germline gives CDR1 LNHDA, CDR2 SQIVND (reference sequence). The full variable domain, its missing parts supplied by reference TRBV19 and TRBJ1-5, is DGGITQSPKYLFRKEGQNVTLSCEQNLNHDAMYWYRQDPGQGLRLIYYSQIVNDFQKGDIAEGYSVSREKKESFPLTVTSAQKNPTAFYLCASSTQDTQPQHFGDGTRLSIL.

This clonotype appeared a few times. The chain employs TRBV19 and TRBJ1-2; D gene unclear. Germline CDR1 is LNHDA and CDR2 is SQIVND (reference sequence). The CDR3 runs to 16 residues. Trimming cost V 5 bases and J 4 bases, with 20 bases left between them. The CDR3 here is CASSLLYGPYPYGYTF. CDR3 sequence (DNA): TGTGCCAGTAGTCTCCTGTACGGACCCTATCCCTATGGCTACACCTTC. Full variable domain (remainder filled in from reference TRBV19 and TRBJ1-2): DGGITQSPKYLFRKEGQNVTLSCEQNLNHDAMYWYRQDPGQGLRLIYYSQIVNDFQKGDIAEGYSVSREKKESFPLTVTSAQKNPTAFYLCASSLLYGPYPYGYTFGSGTRLTVV.

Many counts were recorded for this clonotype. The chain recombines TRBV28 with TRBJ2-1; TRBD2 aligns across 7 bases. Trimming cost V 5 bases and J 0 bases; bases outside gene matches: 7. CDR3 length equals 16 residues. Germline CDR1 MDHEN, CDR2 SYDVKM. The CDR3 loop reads CASSAYSGSSYNEQFF. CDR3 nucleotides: TGTGCCAGCAGTGCATATAGCGGGTCCTCCTACAATGAGCAGTTCTTC.

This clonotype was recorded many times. In DNA form, the CDR3 reads TGTGCCAGCAGCTCTCTAGGGTGGAATGAGCAGTTCTTC. This codes for CASSSLGWNEQFF. V gene TRBV11-2 combines with J gene TRBJ2-1; D remains ambiguous. This CDR3 has 13 amino acids. Germline lookup yields CDR1 SGHAT and CDR2 FQNNGV. Trimming took 4 bases from V and 7 from J, leaving 11 bases between them. Full variable domain (missing parts from reference TRBV11-2 and TRBJ2-1): EAGVAQSPRYKIIEKRQSVAFWCNPISGHATLYWYQQILGQGPKLLIQFQNNGVVDDSQLPKDRFSAERLKGVDSTLKIQPAKLEDSAVYLCASSSLGWNEQFFGPGTRLTVL.

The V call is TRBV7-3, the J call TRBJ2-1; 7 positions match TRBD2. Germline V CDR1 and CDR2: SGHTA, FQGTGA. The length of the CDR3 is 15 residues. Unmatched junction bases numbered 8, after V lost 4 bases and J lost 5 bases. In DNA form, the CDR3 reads TGTGCCAGCAGCTCCGTGGCGGGAGTTAACAATGAGCAGTTCTTC. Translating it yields CASSSVAGVNNEQFF.

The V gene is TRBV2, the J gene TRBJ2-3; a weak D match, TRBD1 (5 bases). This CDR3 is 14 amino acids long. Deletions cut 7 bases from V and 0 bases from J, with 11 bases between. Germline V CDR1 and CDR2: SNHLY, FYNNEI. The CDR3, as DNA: TGTGCCAGCATCTTGACAGAGAGCACAGATACGCAGTATTTT. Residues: CASILTESTDTQYF.

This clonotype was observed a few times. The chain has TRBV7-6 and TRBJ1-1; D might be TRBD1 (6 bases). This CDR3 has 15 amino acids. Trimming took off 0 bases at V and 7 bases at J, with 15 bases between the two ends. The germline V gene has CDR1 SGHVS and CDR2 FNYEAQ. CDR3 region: CASSLAPARGSEAFF. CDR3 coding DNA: TGTGCCAGCAGCTTAGCGCCCGCAAGGGGGAGTGAAGCTTTCTTT.

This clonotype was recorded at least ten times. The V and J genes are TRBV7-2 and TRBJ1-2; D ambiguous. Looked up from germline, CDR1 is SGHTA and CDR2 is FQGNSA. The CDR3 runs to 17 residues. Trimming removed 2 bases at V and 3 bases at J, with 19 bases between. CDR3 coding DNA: TGTGCCAGCAGCTTAAGGGTCGAAGTGGGCCTATACTATGGCTACACCTTC. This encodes CASSLRVEVGLYYGYTF.

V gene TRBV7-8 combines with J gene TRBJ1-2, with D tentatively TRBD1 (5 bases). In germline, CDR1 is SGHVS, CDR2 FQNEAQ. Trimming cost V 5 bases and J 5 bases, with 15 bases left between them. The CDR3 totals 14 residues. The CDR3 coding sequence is TGTGCCAGCAGCCACCGGTCCAGGGAGTATGGCTACACCTTC. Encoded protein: CASSHRSREYGYTF.

CDR3 loop: CSAYLGDSYEQYF. The CDR3 DNA reads as TGCAGCGCATACCTCGGGGACTCCTACGAGCAGTACTTC. The rearrangement uses TRBV29-1 and TRBJ2-7, with a tentative D call TRBD2 (5 bases). Germline V CDR1 and CDR2: SQVTM, ANQGSEA. The V end was cut by 7 bases, the J end by 0 bases, with 13 bases between. This CDR3 comprises 13 residues.

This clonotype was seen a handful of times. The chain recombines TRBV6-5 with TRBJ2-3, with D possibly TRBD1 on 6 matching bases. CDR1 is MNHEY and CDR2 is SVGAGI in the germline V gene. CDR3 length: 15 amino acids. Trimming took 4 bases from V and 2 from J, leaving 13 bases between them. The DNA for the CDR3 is TGTGCCAGCAGTTCGGGACACCGATACACAGATACGCAGTATTTT. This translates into CASSSGHRYTDTQYF.

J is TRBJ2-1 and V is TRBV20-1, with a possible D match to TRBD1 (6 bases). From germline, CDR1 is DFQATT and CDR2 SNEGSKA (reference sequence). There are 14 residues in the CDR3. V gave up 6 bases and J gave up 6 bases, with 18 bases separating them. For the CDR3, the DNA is TGCAGTGCCACGGTTGGGGGCCCCCTCAATGAGCAGTTCTTC. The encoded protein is CSATVGGPLNEQFF.

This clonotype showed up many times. The DNA for the CDR3 is TGTGCCAGCAGCTTACGCAGGGGGGGAGGCACTGAAGCTTTCTTT. It encodes CASSLRRGGGTEAFF. This chain joins TRBV11-1 and TRBJ1-1, with 7 bases identical to TRBD1. V shed 2 bases, J shed 4 bases, and the junction held 7 bases outside the gene matches. The CDR3 runs 15 residues. Per germline, CDR1 SGHAT and CDR2 FQDESV (reference sequence).

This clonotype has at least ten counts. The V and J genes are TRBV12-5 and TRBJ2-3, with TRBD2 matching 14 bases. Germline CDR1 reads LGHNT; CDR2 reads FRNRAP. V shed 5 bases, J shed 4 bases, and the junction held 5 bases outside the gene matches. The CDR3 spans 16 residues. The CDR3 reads CASGLGTSGSADTQYF. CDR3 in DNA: TGTGCTAGTGGTCTAGGGACTAGCGGGAGCGCAGATACGCAGTATTTT.

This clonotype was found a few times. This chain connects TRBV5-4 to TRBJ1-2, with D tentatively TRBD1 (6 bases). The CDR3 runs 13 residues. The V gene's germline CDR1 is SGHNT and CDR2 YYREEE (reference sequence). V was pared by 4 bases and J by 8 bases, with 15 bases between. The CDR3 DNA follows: TGTGCCAGCAGCACTGGACAGCTTGGGGGCTACACCTTC. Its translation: CASSTGQLGGYTF.

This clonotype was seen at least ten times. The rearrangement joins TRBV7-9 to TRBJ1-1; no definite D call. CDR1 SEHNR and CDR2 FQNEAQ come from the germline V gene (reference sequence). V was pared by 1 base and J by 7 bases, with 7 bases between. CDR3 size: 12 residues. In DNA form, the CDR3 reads TGTGCCAGCAGCTTAGAAGGGAATGAAGCTTTCTTT. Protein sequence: CASSLEGNEAFF. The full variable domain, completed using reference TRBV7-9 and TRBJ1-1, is DTGVSQNPRHKITKRGQNVTFRCDPISEHNRLYWYRQTLGQGPEFLTYFQNEAQLEKSRLLSDRFSAERPKGSFSTLEIQRTEQGDSAMYLCASSLEGNEAFFGQGTRLTVV.

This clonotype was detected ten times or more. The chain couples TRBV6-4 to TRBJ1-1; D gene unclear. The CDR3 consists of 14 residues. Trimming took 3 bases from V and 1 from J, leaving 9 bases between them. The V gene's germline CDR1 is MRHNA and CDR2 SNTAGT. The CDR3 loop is CASSDPESNTEAFF. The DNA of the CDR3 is TGTGCCAGCAGTGATCCAGAGTCGAACACTGAAGCTTTCTTT.

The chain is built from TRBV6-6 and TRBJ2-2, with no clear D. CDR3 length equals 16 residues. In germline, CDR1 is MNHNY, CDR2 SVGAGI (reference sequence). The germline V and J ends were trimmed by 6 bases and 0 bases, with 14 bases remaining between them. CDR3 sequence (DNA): TGTGCCAGCAGCCTCACCCTTGCTGCGAACACCGGGGAGCTGTTTTTT. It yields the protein CASSLTLAANTGELFF.

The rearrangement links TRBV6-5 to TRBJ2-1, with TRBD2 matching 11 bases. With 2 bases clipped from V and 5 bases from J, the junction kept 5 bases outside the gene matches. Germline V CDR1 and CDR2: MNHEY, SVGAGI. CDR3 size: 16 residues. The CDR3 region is CASSYGTSGLHNEQFF. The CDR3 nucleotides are TGTGCCAGCAGTTACGGGACTAGCGGACTCCACAATGAGCAGTTCTTC.

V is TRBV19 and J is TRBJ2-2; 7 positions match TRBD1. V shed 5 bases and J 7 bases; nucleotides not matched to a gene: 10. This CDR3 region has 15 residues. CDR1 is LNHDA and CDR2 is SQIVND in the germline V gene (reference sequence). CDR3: CASSLHRGFSGELFF. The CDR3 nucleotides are TGTGCCAGTAGTCTCCACAGGGGTTTTAGCGGGGAGCTGTTTTTT.

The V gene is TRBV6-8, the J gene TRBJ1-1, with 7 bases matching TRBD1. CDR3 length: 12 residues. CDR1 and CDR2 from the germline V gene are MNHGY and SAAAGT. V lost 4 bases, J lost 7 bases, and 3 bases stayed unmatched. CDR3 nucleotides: TGTGCCAGCAGTTTCCCAGGGGGTGAAGCTTTCTTT. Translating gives CASSFPGGEAFF.

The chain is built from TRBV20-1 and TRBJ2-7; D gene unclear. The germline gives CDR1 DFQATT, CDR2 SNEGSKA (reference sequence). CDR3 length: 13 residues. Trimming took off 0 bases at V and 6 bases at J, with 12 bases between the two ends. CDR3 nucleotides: TGCAGTGCTAGAGATTTCCTCCGGACCGAGCAGTACTTC. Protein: CSARDFLRTEQYF.

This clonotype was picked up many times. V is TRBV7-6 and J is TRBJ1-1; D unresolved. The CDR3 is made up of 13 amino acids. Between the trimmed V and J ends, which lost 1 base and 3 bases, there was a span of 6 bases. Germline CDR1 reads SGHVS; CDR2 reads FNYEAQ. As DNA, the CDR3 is TGTGCCAGCAGCTTAGTGGCTTACACTGAAGCTTTCTTT. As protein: CASSLVAYTEAFF.

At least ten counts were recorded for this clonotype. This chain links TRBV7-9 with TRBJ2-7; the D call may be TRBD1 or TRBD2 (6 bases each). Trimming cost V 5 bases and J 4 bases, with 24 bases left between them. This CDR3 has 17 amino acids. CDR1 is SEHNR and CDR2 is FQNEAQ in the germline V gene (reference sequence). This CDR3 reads CASSLKEKQGGFYEQYF. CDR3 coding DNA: TGTGCCAGCAGCCTGAAGGAGAAACAGGGAGGCTTTTACGAGCAGTACTTC.